This T cell receptor (beta chain) was recovered during a study of blood T cell repertoires in COVID-19. Study overall: There were acute and convalescent COVID-19 samples, and they came from the United States, Italy and Spain. T cells, B-cell-depleted T cells, or PBMCs supplied cDNA or gDNA.

The authors' processing: Reference gene primers were amplified, and this amplification served to estimate nucleated cell counts. Assay used: immunoSEQ multiplex PCR; TCRdb lists only in-frame clones, some missing. V and J calls and clone size are copied from that table; D and trimming were computed from the DNA. This table holds about 270,000 clones, more than 75% found once. The CDR3 is 13 residues long. Trimming stripped 5 bases from V and 8 bases from J, with 10 bases between. CDR1 is LNHDA, CDR2 SQIVND, per germline (reference sequence). Sequencing was carried out using peripheral blood. The genes are TRBV19 and TRBJ1-6, with D uncertain. The source of this sequence is a man aged 35 to 55 with active or convalescent COVID-19. CDR3 residues: CASSPSADSPLHF. Written as DNA, the CDR3 is TGTGCCAGTAGTCCGTCGGCGGATTCACCCCTCCACTTT.